These T cell receptor beta chains were read from a single sample in a study of shared clonotypes between healthy human individuals. Sequenced by immunoSEQ multiplex PCR; TCRdb stores in-frame clones only, minus some. The table shows millions of clones, with approximately 94% occurring only once. Sequencing was performed on naive CD4+ T cells sorted from blood. These receptors all stem from a man aged 18-30 years in good health. Each CDR3 is given with its conserved first and last residue. The D gene is left open where the match is weak. For some rows the clone size is stated as once, few or many, or as a class when expanded; others skip it.

TRBV6-6,NA,TRBJ2-1,TRBD2,TGTGCCAGCACCGGACTAGCGGGAGTCAATGAGCAGTTCTTC,CASTGLAGVNEQFF
TRBV11-2,NA,TRBJ1-3,NA,TGTGCCAGCGTGAGCAGACATGGAAACACCATATATTTT,CASVSRHGNTIYF
TRBV12-5,once,TRBJ1-2,NA,TGTGCTAGTGGTTTGTCCCCGGGACTAGATAACTATGGCTACACCTTC,CASGLSPGLDNYGYTF
TRBV11-2,NA,TRBJ2-7,NA,TGTGCCAGCAGCTTGAATACCTACGAGCAGTACTTC,CASSLNTYEQYF
TRBV5-8,NA,TRBJ2-5,TRBD2,TGTGCCAGCAGTCGACTAGCGGGTAAAGAGACCCAGTACTTC,CASSRLAGKETQYF
TRBV2,NA,TRBJ2-1,NA,TGTGCCAGCAGTGAAGCGACGGAGCAGTTCTTC,CASSEATEQFF
TRBV5-4,NA,TRBJ1-2,NA,TGTGCCAGCAGCCGCAGCCATGGGCTCTATGGCTACACCTTC,CASSRSHGLYGYTF
TRBV5-4,NA,TRBJ1-3,TRBD1,TGTGCCAGCAGCTTGGCCGGGACAGAGGGAAACACCATATATTTT,CASSLAGTEGNTIYF
TRBV10-3,NA,TRBJ2-7,TRBD2,TGTGCCATCAGTGAAGGACTAGCGGGAGAGAGCTCCTACGAGCAGTACTTC,CAISEGLAGESSYEQYF
TRBV10-3,NA,TRBJ1-2,NA,TGTGCCATCAGTGGGGGCACCGACTATGGCTACACCTTC,CAISGGTDYGYTF
TRBV6-1,NA,TRBJ2-7,NA,TGTGCCAGCAAGAAACGGGAGACTTACGAGCAGTACTTC,CASKKRETYEQYF
TRBV11-2,NA,TRBJ2-3,TRBD2,TGTGCCAGCAGCTCCGGGGGGACTAGCACAGATACGCAGTATTTT,CASSSGGTSTDTQYF
TRBV25-1,NA,TRBJ1-6,NA,TGTGCCACCGAAAACGGACGCCTCTCACCCCTCCACTTT,CATENGRLSPLHF
TRBV10-2,NA,TRBJ1-3,NA,TGCGCCAGCAGTGCCGCCGTATACAGCGGGGGAAACACCATATATTTT,CASSAAVYSGGNTIYF
TRBV15,NA,TRBJ1-6,NA,TGTGCCACCAGCAGAGATTCAGGAGGTAATTCACCCCTCCACTTT,CATSRDSGGNSPLHF
TRBV28,NA,TRBJ1-1,NA,TGTGCCAGCAGGCTCACAGGGCAAGGGGAAGCTTTCTTT,CASRLTGQGEAFF
TRBV7-6,NA,TRBJ1-4,NA,TGTGCCAGCAGCTTTTCGGACACTCATGAAAAACTGTTTTTT,CASSFSDTHEKLFF
TRBV7-2,NA,TRBJ1-5,TRBD1,TGTGCCAGCAGGCATATGGGACAGGGGCAAAATCAGCCCCAGCATTTT,CASRHMGQGQNQPQHF
TRBV28,NA,TRBJ1-2,TRBD1,TGTGCCAGCAGTTTACGTACCGGGACAGGGTTAAGATATGGCTACACCTTC,CASSLRTGTGLRYGYTF
TRBV30,NA,TRBJ2-7,NA,TGTGCCTGGAGTGTCAGGGTCTACGAGCAGTACTTC,CAWSVRVYEQYF
TRBV30,NA,TRBJ2-3,NA,TGTGCCTGGAGTGACGGGAATAGGGAAGTCTGGGGCGCAGATACGCAGTATTTT,CAWSDGNREVWGADTQYF
TRBV5-6,NA,TRBJ2-7,TRBD1,TGTGCCAGCAGTTGGGACAGGTCCTACGAGCAGTACTTC,CASSWDRSYEQYF
TRBV5-1,NA,TRBJ1-4,NA,TGCGCCAGCAGCTTCGGCGGTGGGACATCCGGAGAAAAACTGTTTTTT,CASSFGGGTSGEKLFF
TRBV5-4,once,TRBJ2-3,NA,TGTGCCAGCAGCTGGGACGGGACGACAGATACGCAGTATTTT,CASSWDGTTDTQYF
TRBV2,NA,TRBJ1-5,NA,TGTGCCAGCAGTGTCGAAACGGAACAGCCCCAGCATTTT,CASSVETEQPQHF
TRBV7-2,NA,TRBJ2-3,NA,TGTGCCAGCAGCTTAGTTGCGGGACCTAGCACAGATACGCAGTATTTT,CASSLVAGPSTDTQYF
TRBV18,NA,TRBJ2-1,TRBD2,TGTGCCAGCCGATCCAGCGGGGGAAGGAGCAATGAGCAGTTCTTC,CASRSSGGRSNEQFF
TRBV5-1,NA,TRBJ2-3,TRBD2,TGCGCCAGCACCTGGAGCGGGATCGGGGATACGCAGTATTTT,CASTWSGIGDTQYF
TRBV19,NA,TRBJ1-6,NA,TGTGCCAGTAGTCTAGACATCCGCTCCTATAATTCACCCCTCCACTTT,CASSLDIRSYNSPLHF
TRBV7-2,NA,TRBJ2-3,TRBD2,TGTGCCAGCAGCTTATTGCTAGCGGGGGGCACAGATACGCAGTATTTT,CASSLLLAGGTDTQYF
TRBV7-3,NA,TRBJ2-3,NA,TGTGCCAGCAGCTTAGGGGGGCTCAGCACAGATACGCAGTATTTT,CASSLGGLSTDTQYF
TRBV5-4,NA,TRBJ2-7,NA,TGTGCCAGCAGCTCGGGGGGCGGGTGGCAGTACTTC,CASSSGGGWQYF
TRBV21-1,NA,TRBJ1-6,NA,TGTGCCAGCAGCACAACAATCGCAAATTCACCCCTCCACTTT,CASSTTIANSPLHF
TRBV7-2,once,TRBJ2-7,TRBD2,TGTGCCAGCAGCTCCAGGCCGGGACTAGCGGGAGTAGACGAGCAGTACTTC,CASSSRPGLAGVDEQYF
TRBV18,NA,TRBJ1-5,TRBD1,TGTGCCAGCTCAGAGGGACAGGGTCAAGGTCAGCCCCAGCATTTT,CASSEGQGQGQPQHF
TRBV2,NA,TRBJ2-3,NA,TGTGCCAGCAGTGAGTCCGGGGCTAGCACAGATACGCAGTATTTT,CASSESGASTDTQYF
TRBV19,NA,TRBJ1-2,NA,TGTGCCAGTAGTATCCTCCAGGGTGCCCTCTCCGTCGGCTACACCTTC,CASSILQGALSVGYTF
TRBV11-3,NA,TRBJ1-1,NA,TGTGCCAGCAGCTCTCAGGGCGAGGGGACTGAAGCTTTCTTT,CASSSQGEGTEAFF
TRBV5-1,NA,TRBJ2-1,TRBD2,TGCGCCAGCAGCGTGTCCAGCGGGAGTCTAAATGAGCAGTTCTTC,CASSVSSGSLNEQFF
TRBV20-1,few,TRBJ1-1,NA,TGCAGTGGGACTAGGGACACTGAAGCTTTCTTT,CSGTRDTEAFF
TRBV18,NA,TRBJ2-2,NA,TGTGCCAGCTCACCGGCAGAGCTAGGAACCGGGGAGCTGTTTTTT,CASSPAELGTGELFF
TRBV7-9,NA,TRBJ2-7,NA,TGTGCCAGCAGCTTAGTAGTGGGTCAGGGTAGCTCCTACGAGCAGTACTTC,CASSLVVGQGSSYEQYF
TRBV10-3,NA,TRBJ2-1,NA,TGTGCCATCGGAGGGGAGGCCTACAATGAGCAGTTCTTC,CAIGGEAYNEQFF
TRBV6-5,NA,TRBJ2-1,NA,TGTGCCAGCAAAATTACACCGGGCTCCTACAATGAGCAGTTCTTC,CASKITPGSYNEQFF
TRBV27,NA,TRBJ2-5,TRBD2,TGTGCCAGCAGTTACGCGGGGGGGCCCGAGACCCAGTACTTC,CASSYAGGPETQYF
TRBV30,NA,TRBJ2-3,NA,TGTGCCTGGAGCATTTGGAGGGGGCAAGATACGCAGTATTTT,CAWSIWRGQDTQYF
TRBV2,NA,TRBJ1-2,NA,TGTGCCAGCAGTGAAGAGAGGGTTCAGGGCTACACCTTC,CASSEERVQGYTF
TRBV4-1,NA,TRBJ1-2,NA,TGCGCCAGCAGCCAAGATGGCCCTTTGGGGGCGGGCTATGGCTACACCTTC,CASSQDGPLGAGYGYTF
TRBV7-2,NA,TRBJ2-1,NA,TGTGCCAGCAGCTTAGTCGGCGGATTATCCTACAATGAGCAGTTCTTC,CASSLVGGLSYNEQFF
TRBV5-4,NA,TRBJ2-1,NA,TGTGCCAGCAGCTTGGTGCAGGAGTACAATGAGCAGTTCTTC,CASSLVQEYNEQFF
TRBV19,NA,TRBJ2-7,NA,TGTGCCAGTAGTATCGCCTACGGAACAGACGAGCAGTACTTC,CASSIAYGTDEQYF
TRBV7-2,NA,TRBJ2-2,NA,TGTGCCAGCAGCTTGCTAGTGGCAGCCGGGGAGCTGTTTTTT,CASSLLVAAGELFF
TRBV29-1,NA,TRBJ2-3,NA,TGCAGCGTTGAAGAAGGCACAGATACGCAGTATTTT,CSVEEGTDTQYF
TRBV18,once,TRBJ1-1,TRBD1,TGTGCCAGCTCACCAGATTCAGGGGGAAGAATGAACACTGAAGCTTTCTTT,CASSPDSGGRMNTEAFF
TRBV19,NA,TRBJ1-5,TRBD1,TGTGCCAGTAGTCCTGGACAGGTTGACAATCAGCCCCAGCATTTT,CASSPGQVDNQPQHF
TRBV6-5,NA,TRBJ1-3,NA,TGTGCCAGCAGTGACTCCCGATCCTCTGGAAACACCATATATTTT,CASSDSRSSGNTIYF
TRBV28,NA,TRBJ1-2,NA,TGTGCCAGCAGTTTACGGACGGGGCGCTATGGCTACACCTTC,CASSLRTGRYGYTF
TRBV19,NA,TRBJ2-7,TRBD1,TGTGCCAGTAGTGACCGGGACAGGGTCTACGAGCAGTACTTC,CASSDRDRVYEQYF
TRBV19,NA,TRBJ1-2,TRBD1,TGTGCCAGTAGTATAGGATTGATGGGACAGGGCGGAGGCTACACCTTC,CASSIGLMGQGGGYTF